The rows below give T cell receptor beta chains drawn from one sample of a study of CD8 T cells in Susac syndrome. In TCRdb, the immunoSEQ multiplex PCR reads were re-called with MiXCR into one record per CDR3 protein. Of some 90,000 distinct CDR3 sequences in the sample, 80% to 95% were seen once. The sample was CD8+ T cells from PBMCs. The receptors here all came from a human donor in good health. Each CDR3 is given with its conserved first and last residue. The D gene is left open where the match is weak. Clone size is shown for a subset of rows, as once, few, many or a class of expanded clone.

clone size,CDR3 length,V gene,D gene,J gene,CDR3 DNA,CDR3 protein
.,14,TRBV7-6,.,TRBJ1-5,TGTGCCAGCAGCTTATCGAGGGGCACTCAGCCCCAGCATTTT,CASSLSRGTQPQHF
.,13,TRBV7-9,.,TRBJ2-1,TGTGCCAGCAGGGACGGGGCGTACAATGAGCAGTTCTTC,CASRDGAYNEQFF
.,12,TRBV29-1,.,TRBJ2-2,TGCAGCGTAGAAGAAAACACCGGGGAGCTGTTTTTT,CSVEENTGELFF
.,16,TRBV30,.,TRBJ2-7,TGTGCCTGGAACGGGGTCAGAGGGGGGAGCTCCTACGAGCAGTACTTC,CAWNGVRGGSSYEQYF
.,13,TRBV29-1,.,TRBJ1-2,TGCAGCGTCTCCCAGGGCGCCCGCTATGGCTACACCTTC,CSVSQGARYGYTF
once,12,TRBV4-1,TRBD1,TRBJ1-1,TGCGCCAGCAGCCATGGGACAGGGGAAGCTTTCTTT,CASSHGTGEAFF
.,13,TRBV20-1,TRBD2,TRBJ2-3,TGCAGTGCTAGCGGGGGGGCCACAGATACGCAGTATTTT,CSASGGATDTQYF
.,18,TRBV7-7,.,TRBJ2-1,TGTGCCAGCAGCCCCGGCCTTGATATGCGGGGGCTCGGTAGTGAGCAGTTCTTC,CASSPGLDMRGLGSEQFF
.,14,TRBV3-1,.,TRBJ2-5,TGTGCCAGCAGCCAAGAATGGGACCAAGAGACCCAGTACTTC,CASSQEWDQETQYF
.,15,TRBV4-2,TRBD2,TRBJ2-5,TGTGCCAGCAGCCAGGACGGAGCGGGGGCCGAGACCCAGTACTTC,CASSQDGAGAETQYF